The 32 T cell receptor beta chains below were found in one sample sequenced in a study of cytomegalovirus exposure and HLA in healthy donors. It was with 60 Vbeta and 13 Jbeta primers that the PCR ran. Assay: immunoSEQ multiplex PCR; the TCRdb copy retains only in-frame clones and omits some. The sample records about 140,000 clones, around 86% being singletons. The sample taken for sequencing was PBMCs. The receptor set was obtained from a female donor in good health and CMV-seronegative.

The V and J genes are TRBV27 and TRBJ2-7; D is possibly TRBD1 (6 bases). This CDR3 region has 14 residues. Trimming stripped 1 base from V and 4 bases from J, with 11 bases between. Germline lookup yields CDR1 MNHEY and CDR2 SMNVEV (reference sequence). This CDR3 reads CASSLFPGTYEQYF. CDR3 DNA sequence: TGTGCCAGCAGTTTATTCCCAGGGACATACGAGCAGTACTTC.

This chain's CDR3 is CASSQLTGEYGYTF. CDR3 nucleotide sequence: TGCGCCAGCAGCCAGCTAACAGGGGAGTATGGCTACACCTTC. The V gene is TRBV4-1, the J gene TRBJ1-2; 7 nucleotides align to TRBD1. The V gene's germline CDR1 is MGHRA and CDR2 YSYEKL. The ends lost 3 bases at V and 5 bases at J; junction bases unmatched: 6. This CDR3 is built from 14 residues.

The rearrangement uses TRBV6-1 and TRBJ2-1; 7 positions match TRBD2. The CDR3 is 14 residues long. Unmatched junction bases numbered 2, after V lost 0 bases and J lost 6 bases. The germline V gene encodes CDR1 MNHNS and CDR2 SASEGT. This chain's CDR3 is CASSEAAGLNEQFF. DNA for the CDR3: TGTGCCAGCAGTGAAGCAGCGGGGCTCAATGAGCAGTTCTTC.

The chain has TRBV7-9 and TRBJ1-4; a weak D match, TRBD1 (6 bases). CDR3 size: 15 residues. Germline lookup yields CDR1 SEHNR and CDR2 FQNEAQ (reference sequence). V shed 6 bases and J shed 5 bases, with 16 bases lying between them. CDR3 loop: CASRYQGKENEKLFF. The CDR3 DNA reads as TGTGCCAGCAGGTACCAGGGGAAGGAGAATGAAAAACTGTTTTTT.

The rearrangement joins TRBV4-1 to TRBJ2-3, with TRBD2 identical over 11 bases. The length of the CDR3 is 16 residues. Germline trimming cut 2 bases from V and 3 bases from J; bases unmatched to any gene: 4. Germline loops: CDR1 MGHRA, CDR2 YSYEKL. The CDR3 sequence: CASSQPTSGITDTQYF. The CDR3, as DNA: TGCGCCAGCAGCCAACCGACTAGCGGGATTACAGATACGCAGTATTTT.

The chain links TRBV29-1 to TRBJ1-2; the D is unclear. Germline V gene sequence: CDR1 SQVTM, CDR2 ANQGSEA. CDR3 size: 13 residues. Trimming removed 4 bases at V and 3 bases at J, with 12 bases between. Here the CDR3 reads CSVVGEFYYGYTF. The CDR3, as DNA: TGCAGCGTTGTCGGGGAATTTTACTATGGCTACACCTTC.

A few counts support this clone. The chain combines TRBV6-6 with TRBJ1-5; a possible D gene is TRBD1 (5 bases). Per germline, CDR1 MNHNY and CDR2 SVGAGI (reference sequence). V gave up 2 bases and J gave up 3 bases, with 11 bases separating them. This CDR3 spans 15 amino acids. CDR3 bases: TGTGCCAGCAGTTACGGCAGGGCTTCCAATCAGCCCCAGCATTTT. This translates into CASSYGRASNQPQHF.

The J gene is TRBJ2-3, the V gene TRBV2; the D gene is possibly TRBD1 (6 bases). Trimming took off 7 bases at V and 1 base at J, with 12 bases between the two ends. Per germline, CDR1 SNHLY and CDR2 FYNNEI. CDR3 length: 14 residues. The CDR3 loop reads CASKGAGGTDTQYF. CDR3 nucleotides: TGTGCCAGCAAAGGGGCAGGGGGCACAGATACGCAGTATTTT. Supplemented by reference TRBV2 and TRBJ2-3, the full variable domain reads EPEVTQTPSHQVTQMGQEVILRCVPISNHLYFYWYRQILGQKVEFLVSFYNNEISEKSEIFDDQFSVERPDGSNFTLKIRSTKLEDSAMYFCASKGAGGTDTQYFGPGTRLTVL.

The chain combines TRBV5-8 with TRBJ1-2; TRBD1 is a possible D gene (5 bases). Trimming took 4 bases from V and 5 from J, leaving 12 bases between them. The germline gives CDR1 SGHTS, CDR2 YDEGEE. The CDR3 consists of 13 residues. The CDR3 DNA reads as TGTGCCAGCAGCGGAGGGACGGGGTATGGCTACACCTTC. It specifies CASSGGTGYGYTF.

The chain employs TRBV6-5 and TRBJ2-7; 8 bases map to TRBD1. Trimming removed 4 bases from V and 2 bases from J; junction bases left unmatched: 7. Germline V gene data show CDR1 as MNHEY and CDR2 as SVGAGI. This CDR3 spans 15 amino acids. The CDR3 sequence: CASSLVLGQAYEQYF. CDR3 DNA: TGTGCCAGCAGTTTAGTCCTGGGACAGGCCTACGAGCAGTACTTC.

This clone was recorded once. The V gene is TRBV9, the J gene TRBJ1-4; D uncertain. This CDR3 has 17 amino acids. Trimming took off 0 bases at V and 0 bases at J, with 12 bases between the two ends. The germline V gene has CDR1 SGDLS and CDR2 YYNGEE. In nucleotides, the CDR3 is TGTGCCAGCAGCGTAGATCCCCGGGGAGCAACTAATGAAAAACTGTTTTTT. This sequence encodes CASSVDPRGATNEKLFF.

The rearrangement joins TRBV19 to TRBJ1-2, with TRBD1 matching over 8 bases. J gave up 5 bases and V 7 bases, and 12 bases lay outside the gene matches. This CDR3 has 15 residues. The germline V gene encodes CDR1 LNHDA and CDR2 SQIVND (reference sequence). The CDR3 DNA reads TGTGCCAGTAACGGTGGGACAGGCGTCGCGTATGGCTACACCTTC. Its translation is CASNGGTGVAYGYTF. The entire variable domain, with the rest obtained from reference TRBV19 and TRBJ1-2, is as follows: DGGITQSPKYLFRKEGQNVTLSCEQNLNHDAMYWYRQDPGQGLRLIYYSQIVNDFQKGDIAEGYSVSREKKESFPLTVTSAQKNPTAFYLCASNGGTGVAYGYTFGSGTRLTVV.

The chain uses TRBV4-1 and TRBJ2-3, with a possible D match to TRBD1 (6 bases). V lost 3 bases and J lost 6, with 25 bases in between. The germline gives CDR1 MGHRA, CDR2 YSYEKL. This CDR3 contains 18 residues. The CDR3 spells CASSQAGAEGHLIDTQYF. The CDR3 DNA reads as TGCGCCAGCAGCCAGGCCGGGGCCGAGGGACACCTAATCGATACGCAGTATTTT.

The chain has TRBV29-1 and TRBJ1-1; D uncertain. The CDR3 length is 13 residues. CDR1 is SQVTM and CDR2 is ANQGSEA in the germline V gene. V lost 4 bases and J lost 2, with 11 bases in between. For the CDR3, the DNA is TGCAGCGTTGGCGCGGCAGCCAACACTGAAGCTTTCTTT. Its translation: CSVGAAANTEAFF.

The count of this clone is one. J is TRBJ1-4 and V is TRBV2, with TRBD1 as a possible D gene (6 bases). CDR3 length: 13 residues. The V gene's germline CDR1 is SNHLY and CDR2 FYNNEI. V dropped 6 bases and J dropped 12 bases, with 17 bases sitting between them. The CDR3 nucleotides read TGTGCCAGCAGAAAACAGGGAGAAGGTGAACTGTTTTTT. This gives the protein CASRKQGEGELFF.

The chain combines TRBV5-1 with TRBJ2-7; D possibly corresponds to TRBD1 (6 bases). Trimming removed 0 bases from V and 6 bases from J, with 13 bases in between. Germline V gene data show CDR1 as SGHRS and CDR2 as YFSETQ. The CDR3 extends over 14 amino acids. The CDR3 reads CASSLAQGIFEQYF. In DNA, the CDR3 is TGCGCCAGCAGCTTGGCCCAGGGGATCTTCGAGCAGTACTTC.

The genes are TRBV28 and TRBJ1-3, with D possibly being TRBD1 (5 bases). Trimming shortened V by 6 bases and J by 2 bases, and 11 bases separated the two germline ends. The CDR3 covers 14 residues. Germline-derived CDR1 and CDR2 are MDHEN and SYDVKM. The chain's CDR3 is CASSTQVAGNTIYF. The CDR3 DNA reads as TGTGCCAGCAGCACACAGGTGGCTGGAAACACCATATATTTT.

V gene TRBV2 combines with J gene TRBJ2-7, with TRBD1 identical over 9 bases. This CDR3 has 16 amino acids. Looked up from germline, CDR1 is SNHLY and CDR2 is FYNNEI. Unmatched junction bases numbered 3, after V lost 0 bases and J lost 0 bases. CDR3: CASSEAGTGFSYEQYF. The DNA of the CDR3 is TGTGCCAGCAGTGAAGCGGGGACAGGGTTCTCCTACGAGCAGTACTTC.

The chain carries TRBV6-1 and TRBJ2-7; 12 bases are a match to TRBD2. J gave up 3 bases and V 11 bases, and 5 bases lay outside the gene matches. Per germline, CDR1 MNHNS and CDR2 SASEGT. This CDR3 spans 13 amino acids. CDR3 bases: TGTGCCGGAGGGACTAGCGGGTGCTACGAGCAGTACTTC. Encoded protein: CAGGTSGCYEQYF.

The chain uses TRBV18 and TRBJ2-2; D remains unclear. Trimming removed 1 base at V and 0 bases at J, with 6 bases between. The CDR3 extends over 15 amino acids. Germline V gene sequence: CDR1 KGHSH, CDR2 LQKENI. DNA of the CDR3: TGTGCCAGCTCACCACGTCTAGCGAACACCGGGGAGCTGTTTTTT. It specifies CASSPRLANTGELFF.

The table lists this clone with a count of one. The genes are TRBV6-6 and TRBJ2-7; TRBD1 matches at 7 bases. Germline V gene data show CDR1 as MNHNY and CDR2 as SVGAGI (reference sequence). The CDR3 totals 15 residues. J lost 0 bases, V lost 5 bases, and 7 bases had no gene match. For the CDR3, the DNA is TGTGCCAGCAGTAAAGACAGGGAACCCTCCTACGAGCAGTACTTC. Translated: CASSKDREPSYEQYF.

The rearrangement uses TRBV5-1 and TRBJ2-1, with 9 bases that match TRBD1. The CDR3 spans 15 residues. From germline, CDR1 is SGHRS and CDR2 YFSETQ. Trimming at V came to 4 bases and at J to 4 bases, leaving 6 bases not matched to a gene. The CDR3 spells CASSIGTGQYNEQFF. The CDR3 DNA follows: TGCGCCAGCAGCATAGGGACAGGGCAGTACAATGAGCAGTTCTTC.

This rearrangement joins TRBV13 to TRBJ2-7, with 14 bases fitting TRBD2. Germline lookup yields CDR1 PRHDT and CDR2 FYEKMQ (reference sequence). With V trimmed by 5 bases and J by 7 bases, 7 bases remained unmatched. This CDR3 has 15 residues. CDR3 residues: CASSRPGLAGEEQYF. CDR3 coding DNA: TGTGCCAGCAGCCGACCGGGACTAGCGGGAGAAGAGCAGTACTTC.

The V call is TRBV7-9, the J call TRBJ1-1; 7 positions agree with TRBD1. Germline V gives CDR1 SEHNR, CDR2 FQNEAQ (reference sequence). Germline trimming cut 4 bases from V and 2 bases from J; bases unmatched to any gene: 4. CDR3 length equals 14 residues. CDR3 region: CASSSGQLNTEAFF. CDR3 nucleotides: TGTGCCAGCAGCTCGGGACAGTTAAACACTGAAGCTTTCTTT.

The chain is built from TRBV19 and TRBJ1-5, with D tentatively TRBD1 (5 bases). This CDR3 comprises 14 residues. The V gene lost 9 bases and the J gene lost 0 bases, with 12 bases spanning the gap. CDR1 is LNHDA, CDR2 SQIVND, per germline (reference sequence). The CDR3 nucleotides read TGTGCCAGCTACGACAGTAATAGCAATCAGCCCCAGCATTTT. Translating gives CASYDSNSNQPQHF.

In this sample, this clone turned up a few times. The chain uses TRBV6-5 and TRBJ1-5; TRBD1 might be the D (6 bases). Trimming took 6 bases from V and 4 from J, leaving 13 bases between them. In germline, CDR1 is MNHEY, CDR2 SVGAGI. The CDR3 contains 14 residues. CDR3 in amino acids: CASRARTVNQPQHF. The CDR3 bases are TGTGCCAGCAGGGCTAGGACAGTTAATCAGCCCCAGCATTTT.

This sequence joins TRBV10-2 and TRBJ2-5; D uncertain. The CDR3 runs 13 residues. Trimming took 8 bases from V and 5 from J, leaving 15 bases between them. In germline, CDR1 is WSHSY, CDR2 SAAADI. DNA for the CDR3: TGCGCCAGCCGTCCAGTCTGGGCTGAGACCCAGTACTTC. Protein product: CASRPVWAETQYF.

V is TRBV5-1 and J is TRBJ2-3; 16 bases match TRBD2. The CDR3 sequence is 19 residues long. The V gene's germline CDR1 is SGHRS and CDR2 YFSETQ. The J segment lost 5 bases and the V segment lost 0 bases, leaving 9 bases of the junction unmatched. CDR3 DNA: TGCGCCAGCAGCTTGGCCAGGGGGACTAGCGGGAGGGCAGGAGATACGCAGTATTTT. Translating gives CASSLARGTSGRAGDTQYF.

CDR3 in DNA: TGTGCCAGTAAGGGGGAGAAGGGGACAGATACGCAGTATTTT. This sequence encodes CASKGEKGTDTQYF. The J gene is TRBJ2-3, the V gene TRBV19, with D possibly TRBD1 on 6 matching bases. Germline V lookup: CDR1 LNHDA, CDR2 SQIVND (reference sequence). V was shortened by 7 bases and J by 3 bases, with 14 bases between the two germline ends. CDR3 size: 14 residues.

This chain uses TRBV29-1 with TRBJ2-7; D is unresolved. V was trimmed by 1 base and J by 2 bases, leaving 12 bases between them. Germline CDR1 is SQVTM and CDR2 is ANQGSEA. This CDR3 has 14 residues. The CDR3 spells CSVEASAYPYEQYF. The DNA of the CDR3 is TGCAGCGTTGAAGCGTCAGCGTACCCCTACGAGCAGTACTTC.

As concerns this clone: The final CDR3 position lacks the conserved phenylalanine or tryptophan, pointing to a likely read error. The chain links TRBV6-5 to TRBJ1-5; 8 bases align to TRBD1. This CDR3 has 14 amino acids. Germline V lookup: CDR1 MNHEY, CDR2 SVGAGI. The V gene end was trimmed by 2 bases and the J gene end by 11 bases; junction bases not matched to a gene: 8. CDR3 in DNA: TGTGCCAGCAGTTACCGGGACAGGACGTGGGCCCAGCATGTT. It is translated as CASSYRDRTWAQHV.

The V call is TRBV6-1, the J call TRBJ2-7, with D possibly being TRBD2 (5 bases). The CDR3 extends over 11 amino acids. Trimming cost V 8 bases and J 6 bases, with 11 bases left between them. Germline CDR1 MNHNS, CDR2 SASEGT. The CDR3 region is CASVGLSEQYF. In nucleotides, the CDR3 is TGTGCCAGCGTAGGACTGAGCGAGCAGTACTTC.